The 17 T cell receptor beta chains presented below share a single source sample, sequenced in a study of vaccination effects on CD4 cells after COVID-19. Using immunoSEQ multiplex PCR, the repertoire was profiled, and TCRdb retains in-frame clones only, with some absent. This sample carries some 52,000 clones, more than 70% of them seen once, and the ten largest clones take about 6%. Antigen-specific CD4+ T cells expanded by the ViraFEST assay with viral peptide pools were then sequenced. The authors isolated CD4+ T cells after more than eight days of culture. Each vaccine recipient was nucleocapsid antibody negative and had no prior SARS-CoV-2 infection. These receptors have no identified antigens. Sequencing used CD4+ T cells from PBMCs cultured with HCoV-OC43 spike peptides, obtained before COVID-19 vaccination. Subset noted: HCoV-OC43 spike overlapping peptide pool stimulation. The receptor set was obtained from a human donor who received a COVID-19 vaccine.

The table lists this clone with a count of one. CDR3 loop: CASSQGTGEGETQYF. For the CDR3, the DNA is TGTGCCAGCAGCCAAGGGACGGGGGAGGGAGAGACCCAGTACTTC. The chain employs TRBV3-1 (or the pseudogene TRBV3-2) and TRBJ2-5; TRBD2 agrees at 7 bases. J lost 4 bases, V lost 1 base, and 6 bases had no gene match. The germline gives CDR1 LGHDT, CDR2 YNNKEL (reference sequence). The CDR3 loop spans 15 amino acids.

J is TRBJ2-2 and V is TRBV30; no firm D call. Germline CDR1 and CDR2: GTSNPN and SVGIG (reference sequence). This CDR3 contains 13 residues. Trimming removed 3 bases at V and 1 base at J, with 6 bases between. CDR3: CAWRFGNTGELFF. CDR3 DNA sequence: TGTGCCTGGAGATTTGGGAACACCGGGGAGCTGTTTTTT.

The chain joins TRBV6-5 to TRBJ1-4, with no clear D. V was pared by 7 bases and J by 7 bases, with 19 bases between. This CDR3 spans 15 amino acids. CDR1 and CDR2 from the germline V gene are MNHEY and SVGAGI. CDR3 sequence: CASTLITPAGEKLFF. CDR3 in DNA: TGTGCCAGCACCCTAATTACCCCGGCTGGTGAAAAACTGTTTTTT.

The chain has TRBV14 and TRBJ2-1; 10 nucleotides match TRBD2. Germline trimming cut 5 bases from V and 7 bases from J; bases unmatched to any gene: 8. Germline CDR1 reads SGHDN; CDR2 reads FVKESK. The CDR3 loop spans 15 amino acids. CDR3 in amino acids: CASSSGLAVRNEQFF. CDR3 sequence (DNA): TGTGCCAGCAGCAGCGGACTAGCGGTTAGAAATGAGCAGTTCTTC.

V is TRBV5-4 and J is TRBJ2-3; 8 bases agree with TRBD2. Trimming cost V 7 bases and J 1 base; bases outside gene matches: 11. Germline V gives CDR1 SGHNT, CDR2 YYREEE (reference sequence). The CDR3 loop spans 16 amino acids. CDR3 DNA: TGTGCCAGCGCTCCCGGGGGTAGCGGGGGCACAGATACGCAGTATTTT. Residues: CASAPGGSGGTDTQYF.

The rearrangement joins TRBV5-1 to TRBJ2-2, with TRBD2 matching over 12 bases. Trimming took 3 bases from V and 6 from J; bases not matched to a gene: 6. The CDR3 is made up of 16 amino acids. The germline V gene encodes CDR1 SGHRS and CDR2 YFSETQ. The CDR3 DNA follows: TGCGCCAGCAGCTCTAGCGGGGGGGCGTATGCCGGGGAGCTGTTTTTT. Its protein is CASSSSGGAYAGELFF. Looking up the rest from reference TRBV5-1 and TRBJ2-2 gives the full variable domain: KAGVTQTPRYLIKTRGQQVTLSCSPISGHRSVSWYQQTPGQGLQFLFEYFSETQRNKGNFPGRFSGRQFSNSRSEMNVSTLELGDSALYLCASSSSGGAYAGELFFGEGSRLTVL.

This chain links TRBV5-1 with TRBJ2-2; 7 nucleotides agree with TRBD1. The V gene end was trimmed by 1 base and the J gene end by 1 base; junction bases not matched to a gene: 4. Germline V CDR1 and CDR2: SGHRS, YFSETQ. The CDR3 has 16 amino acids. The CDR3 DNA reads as TGCGCCAGCAGCTTGCAGGGGGTAAAGAACACCGGGGAGCTGTTTTTT. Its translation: CASSLQGVKNTGELFF.

The CDR3 reads CASSSGTEYSPLHF. The CDR3, as DNA: TGTGCCAGCAGCTCCGGGACAGAGTATTCACCCCTCCACTTT. The gene calls are TRBV6-6 and TRBJ1-6; TRBD1 agrees at 7 bases. The V gene's germline CDR1 is MNHNY and CDR2 SVGAGI (reference sequence). J lost 8 bases, V lost 6 bases, and 7 bases had no gene match. This CDR3 is 14 amino acids long.

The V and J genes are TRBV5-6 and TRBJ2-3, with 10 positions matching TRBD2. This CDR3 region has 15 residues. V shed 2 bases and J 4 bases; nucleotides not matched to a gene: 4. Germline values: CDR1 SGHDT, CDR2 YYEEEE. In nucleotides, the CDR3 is TGTGCCAGCAGCTTCAGCGGGGGGGCCCCAGATACGCAGTATTTT. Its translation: CASSFSGGAPDTQYF.

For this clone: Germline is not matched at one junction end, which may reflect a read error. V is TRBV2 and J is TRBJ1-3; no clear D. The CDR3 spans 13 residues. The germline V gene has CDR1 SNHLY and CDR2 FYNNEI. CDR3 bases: TGTGCCAGCAGTGTAATACCTGGGAACACCATATATTTT. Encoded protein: CASSVIPGNTIYF.

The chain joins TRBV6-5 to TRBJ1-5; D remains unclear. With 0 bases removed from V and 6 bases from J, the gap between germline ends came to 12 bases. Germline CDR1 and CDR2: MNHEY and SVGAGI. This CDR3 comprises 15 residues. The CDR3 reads CASSYSTGQGQPQHF. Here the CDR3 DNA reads TGTGCCAGCAGTTACTCAACCGGGCAAGGTCAGCCCCAGCATTTT.

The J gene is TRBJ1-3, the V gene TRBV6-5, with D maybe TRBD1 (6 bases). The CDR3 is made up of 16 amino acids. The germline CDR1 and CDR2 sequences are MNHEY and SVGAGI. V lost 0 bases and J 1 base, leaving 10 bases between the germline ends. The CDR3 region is CASSYSVGGSGNTIYF. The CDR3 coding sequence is TGTGCCAGCAGTTACTCCGTAGGGGGATCTGGAAACACCATATATTTT.

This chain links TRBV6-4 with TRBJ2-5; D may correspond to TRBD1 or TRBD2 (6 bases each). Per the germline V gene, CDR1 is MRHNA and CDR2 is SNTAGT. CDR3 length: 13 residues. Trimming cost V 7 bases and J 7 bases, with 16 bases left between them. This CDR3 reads CASNEGGSGTQYF. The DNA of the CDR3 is TGTGCCAGCAACGAGGGGGGTTCAGGGACCCAGTACTTC.

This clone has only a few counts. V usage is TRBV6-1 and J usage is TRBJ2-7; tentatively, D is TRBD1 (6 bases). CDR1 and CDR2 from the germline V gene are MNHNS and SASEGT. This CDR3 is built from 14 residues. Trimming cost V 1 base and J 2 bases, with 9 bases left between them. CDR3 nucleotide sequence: TGTGCCAGCAGTGAAGGTCAGGGGACCTACGAGCAGTACGTC. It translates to CASSEGQGTYEQYV.

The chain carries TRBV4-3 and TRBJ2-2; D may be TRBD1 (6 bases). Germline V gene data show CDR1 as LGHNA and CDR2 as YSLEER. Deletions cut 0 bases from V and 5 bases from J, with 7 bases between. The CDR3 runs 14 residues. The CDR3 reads CASSQEGGTGELFF. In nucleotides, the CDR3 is TGCGCCAGCAGCCAAGAAGGGGGAACCGGGGAGCTGTTTTTT.

The chain's CDR3 is CASSLITDSTYNEQFF. The CDR3 DNA reads as TGCGCCAGCAGCTTGATCACCGACAGTACCTACAATGAGCAGTTCTTC. This chain uses TRBV5-1 with TRBJ2-1; D may be TRBD1 (5 bases). Germline CDR1 reads SGHRS; CDR2 reads YFSETQ. The V and J ends lost 1 base and 2 bases respectively, with 13 bases between them. This CDR3 is 16 amino acids long.

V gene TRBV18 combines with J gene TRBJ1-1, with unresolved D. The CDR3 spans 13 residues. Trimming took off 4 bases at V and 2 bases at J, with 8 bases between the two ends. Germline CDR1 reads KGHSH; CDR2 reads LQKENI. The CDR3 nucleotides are TGTGCCAGCTCACGGAATCGAAACACTGAAGCTTTCTTT. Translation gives CASSRNRNTEAFF. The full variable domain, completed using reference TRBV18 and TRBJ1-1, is NAGVMQNPRHLVRRRGQEARLRCSPMKGHSHVYWYRQLPEEGLKFMVYLQKENIIDESGMPKERFSAEFPKEGPSILRIQQVVRGDSAAYFCASSRNRNTEAFFGQGTRLTVV.